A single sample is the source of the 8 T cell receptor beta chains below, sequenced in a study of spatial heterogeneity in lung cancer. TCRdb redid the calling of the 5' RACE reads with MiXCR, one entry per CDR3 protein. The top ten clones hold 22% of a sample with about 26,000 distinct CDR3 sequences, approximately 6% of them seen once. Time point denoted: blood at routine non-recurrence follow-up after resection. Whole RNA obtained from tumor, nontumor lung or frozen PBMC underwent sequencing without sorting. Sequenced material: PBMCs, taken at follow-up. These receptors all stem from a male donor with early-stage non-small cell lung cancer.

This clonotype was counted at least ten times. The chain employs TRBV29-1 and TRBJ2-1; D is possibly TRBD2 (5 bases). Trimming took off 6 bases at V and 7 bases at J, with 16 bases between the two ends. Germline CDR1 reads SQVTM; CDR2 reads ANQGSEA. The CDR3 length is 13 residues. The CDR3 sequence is CSVPIESGNEQFF. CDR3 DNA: TGCAGCGTCCCCATCGAGAGCGGTAATGAGCAGTTCTTC.

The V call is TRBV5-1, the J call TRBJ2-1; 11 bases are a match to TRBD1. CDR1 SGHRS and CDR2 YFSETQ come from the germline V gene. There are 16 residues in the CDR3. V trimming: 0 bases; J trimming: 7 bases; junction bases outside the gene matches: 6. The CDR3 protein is CASSLAGQGARNEQFF. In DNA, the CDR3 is TGCGCCAGCAGCTTGGCTGGACAGGGGGCAAGGAATGAGCAGTTCTTC. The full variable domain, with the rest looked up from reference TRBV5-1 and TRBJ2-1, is KAGVTQTPRYLIKTRGQQVTLSCSPISGHRSVSWYQQTPGQGLQFLFEYFSETQRNKGNFPGRFSGRQFSNSRSEMNVSTLELGDSALYLCASSLAGQGARNEQFFGPGTRLTVL.

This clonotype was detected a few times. The DNA for the CDR3 is TGTGCCAGCATCTCGCAAGGCGGGGGAGGCTCCTACAATGAGCAGTTCTTC. This translates into CASISQGGGGSYNEQFF. This chain uses TRBV5-4 with TRBJ2-1, with 7 bases that match TRBD2. The CDR3 sequence is 17 residues long. Germline-derived CDR1 and CDR2 are SGHNT and YYREEE (reference sequence). V dropped 6 bases and J dropped 0; count of bases not matched to a gene: 12. Full variable domain (missing parts from reference TRBV5-4 and TRBJ2-1): ETGVTQSPTHLIKTRGQQVTLRCSSQSGHNTVSWYQQALGQGPQFIFQYYREEENGRGNFPPRFSGLQFPNYSSELNVNALELDDSALYLCASISQGGGGSYNEQFFGPGTRLTVL.

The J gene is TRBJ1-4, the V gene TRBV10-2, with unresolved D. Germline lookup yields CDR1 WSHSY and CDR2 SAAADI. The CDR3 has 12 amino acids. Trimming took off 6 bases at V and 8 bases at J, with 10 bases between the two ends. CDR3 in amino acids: CASRAGGEKLFF. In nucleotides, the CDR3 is TGCGCCAGCAGAGCGGGAGGCGAAAAACTGTTTTTT.

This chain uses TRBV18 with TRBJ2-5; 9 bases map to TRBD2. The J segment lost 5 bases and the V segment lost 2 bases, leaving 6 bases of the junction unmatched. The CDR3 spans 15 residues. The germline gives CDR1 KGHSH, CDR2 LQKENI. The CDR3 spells CASSPGLATMETQYF. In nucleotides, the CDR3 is TGTGCCAGCTCACCAGGACTAGCGACAATGGAGACCCAGTACTTC.

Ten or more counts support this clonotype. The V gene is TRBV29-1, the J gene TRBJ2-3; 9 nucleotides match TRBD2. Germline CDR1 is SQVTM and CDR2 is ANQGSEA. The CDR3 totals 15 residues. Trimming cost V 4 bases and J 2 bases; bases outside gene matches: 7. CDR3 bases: TGCAGCGTTGCTAAAAGCGGGGGGATCACAGATACGCAGTATTTT. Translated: CSVAKSGGITDTQYF.

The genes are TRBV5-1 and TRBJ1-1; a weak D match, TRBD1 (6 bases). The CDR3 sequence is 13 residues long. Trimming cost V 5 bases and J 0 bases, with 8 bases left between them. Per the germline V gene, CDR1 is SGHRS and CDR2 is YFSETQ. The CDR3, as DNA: TGCGCCAGCAGTCCAGGGGTGAACACTGAAGCTTTCTTT. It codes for CASSPGVNTEAFF.

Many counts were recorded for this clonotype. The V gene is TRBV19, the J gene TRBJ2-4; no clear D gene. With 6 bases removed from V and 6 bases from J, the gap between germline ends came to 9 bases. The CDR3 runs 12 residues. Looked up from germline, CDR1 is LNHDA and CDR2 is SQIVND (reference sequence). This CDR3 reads CASSRARNIQYF. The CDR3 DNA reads TGTGCCAGTAGCCGGGCCCGAAACATTCAGTACTTC.